The next 20 T cell receptor beta chains were all read from a single sample in a study of T cells in Graves' hyperthyroidism and ophthalmopathy. Researchers amplified the TCR beta CDR3 regions from RNA transcripts. Carried out on the TCR CDR3, a first-round RT-PCR used the HTBI primer set. TCRdb re-derived calls from the multiplex PCR reads in MiXCR, one entry per CDR3 protein. The data hold hundreds of thousands of distinct CDR3 sequences, with roughly 14% observed a single time. Input material: blood. The receptors derive from a woman in her forties or fifties with Graves' ophthalmopathy.

This clonotype was observed a handful of times. The rearrangement joins TRBV9 to TRBJ2-1; TRBD1 matches at 8 bases. The trim removed 4 bases at V and 7 bases at J, leaving 10 bases unmatched. The CDR3 is 15 residues long. Germline assignment: CDR1 SGDLS and CDR2 YYNGEE. Written as DNA, the CDR3 is TGTGCCAGCAGCTCCCGGACAGGGCTCGGAAATGAGCAGTTCTTC. Translated: CASSSRTGLGNEQFF. Based on the CDR3 plus reference TRBV9 and TRBJ2-1, the full variable domain is DSGVTQTPKHLITATGQRVTLRCSPRSGDLSVYWYQQSLDQGLQFLIQYYNGEERAKGNILERFSAQQFPDLHSELNLSSLELGDSALYFCASSSRTGLGNEQFFGPGTRLTVL.

V is TRBV9 and J is TRBJ2-2; 8 bases agree with TRBD2. V lost 0 bases, J lost 6 bases, and 7 bases stayed unmatched. CDR1 is SGDLS and CDR2 is YYNGEE in the germline V gene. The CDR3 has 16 residues. The CDR3 here is CASSVATGLVSGELFF. The CDR3 coding sequence is TGTGCCAGCAGCGTAGCTACGGGACTAGTTTCCGGGGAGCTGTTTTTT.

This clonotype has a count of ten or more. V is TRBV3-1 and J is TRBJ2-3; 10 positions match TRBD2. The length of the CDR3 is 17 residues. The V gene's germline CDR1 is LGHDT and CDR2 YNNKEL (reference sequence). V was pared by 1 base and J by 1 base, with 5 bases of the junction left unmatched. The CDR3 loop is CASSQALAGAGTDTQYF. CDR3 nucleotide sequence: TGTGCCAGCAGCCAAGCTCTAGCGGGAGCGGGCACAGATACGCAGTATTTT.

This clonotype was found many times. Here the CDR3 reads CSVITTSGRVDEQFF. CDR3 in DNA: TGCAGTGTTATCACGACTAGCGGGAGGGTCGATGAGCAGTTCTTC. The rearrangement links TRBV20-1 to TRBJ2-1, with 14 bases lining up with TRBD2. The CDR3 spans 15 residues. Trimming removed 7 bases from V and 8 bases from J; junction bases left unmatched: 10. Germline V CDR1 and CDR2: DFQATT, SNEGSKA (reference sequence).

In this sample, this clonotype turned up many times. The chain is built from TRBV2 and TRBJ2-7; maybe TRBD2 (5 bases). This CDR3 contains 13 residues. Germline V gives CDR1 SNHLY, CDR2 FYNNEI. Trimming left V 2 bases short and J 4 bases short, with 9 bases between. CDR3 sequence reads: CASSEFPGYEQYF. DNA for the CDR3: TGTGCCAGCAGTGAATTTCCGGGATACGAGCAGTACTTC.

Concerning this clonotype itself: A single base separates this from a much larger clone, so it may be a read error. This sequence joins TRBV6-2 or TRBV6-3 and TRBJ2-3, with 13 bases that match TRBD2. Losses at the gene ends were 7 bases for V and 5 bases for J; bases not matched to a gene: 18. Germline V gene data show CDR1 as MNHEY and CDR2 as SVGEGT. The length of the CDR3 is 19 residues. CDR3 amino acids: CASNSLITRTSGSQDTQYF. CDR3 bases: TGTGCCAGCAATTCCCTAATTACTCGGACTAGCGGGAGCCAAGATACGCAGTATTTT.

This clonotype was seen many times. The V and J genes are TRBV7-8 and TRBJ2-3, with D perhaps TRBD1 (5 bases). With 7 bases removed from V and 4 bases from J, the gap between germline ends came to 18 bases. The CDR3 length is 15 residues. Looked up from germline, CDR1 is SGHVS and CDR2 is FQNEAQ. CDR3 coding DNA: TGTGCCAGCACGGCAGGGTCAATTAGTGCAGATACGCAGTATTTT. Translation: CASTAGSISADTQYF.

About this clonotype: A much bigger clone sits one base away, suggesting this may be a read error. The chain joins TRBV3-1 to TRBJ1-2; D is ambiguous. Trimming cost V 0 bases and J 6 bases, with 8 bases left between them. The CDR3 contains 13 residues. Germline V CDR1 and CDR2: LGHDT, YNNKEL (reference sequence). The DNA for the CDR3 is TGTGCCAGCAGCCAAGACGGCACCCATGGCTACACCTTC. Its protein is CASSQDGTHGYTF.

There are many counts of this clonotype. V is TRBV15 and J is TRBJ1-5; D is unresolved. Trimming stripped 0 bases from V and 11 bases from J, with 26 bases between. The germline V gene encodes CDR1 LNHNV and CDR2 YYDKDF (reference sequence). CDR3 length: 18 residues. In DNA, the CDR3 is TGTGCCACCAGCAGAGATCAATTCAGCCACAACCTCAAGAGAGCCCAGCATTTT. Its translation is CATSRDQFSHNLKRAQHF.

This clonotype was seen ten or more times. The chain combines TRBV2 with TRBJ1-5; D ambiguous. The CDR3 has 15 amino acids. Germline V lookup: CDR1 SNHLY, CDR2 FYNNEI. Trimming took off 6 bases at V and 7 bases at J, with 19 bases between the two ends. The CDR3 DNA follows: TGTGCCAGCAGGGACTCGACGGGAGGCTACCAGCCCCAGCATTTT. The encoded protein is CASRDSTGGYQPQHF.

This clonotype was observed a few times. The V and J genes are TRBV11-2 and TRBJ2-7; TRBD1 agrees at 8 bases. CDR3 length: 14 residues. Germline CDR1 SGHAT, CDR2 FQNNGV. After removal of 5 bases from V and 6 bases from J, the junction contained 9 bases not matched to a gene. CDR3 nucleotides: TGTGCCAGCAGCCCCGTCGCAGGGGGCTGCGAGCAGTACTTC. Its protein is CASSPVAGGCEQYF.

In its sample, this clonotype was seen a few times. J is TRBJ2-1 and V is TRBV28; no reliable D call. Germline CDR1 is MDHEN and CDR2 is SYDVKM. The CDR3 has 12 amino acids. The V end was cut by 3 bases, the J end by 8 bases, with 8 bases between. CDR3 sequence (DNA): TGTGCCAGCAGTTTCCAGATCCATGAGCAGTTCTTC. This translates into CASSFQIHEQFF.

Remarks on this clonotype: No DNA is shown, since the ends of the CDR3 on it are uncertain; the CDR3 is the one TCRdb lists. This chain joins TRBV27 and TRBJ2-4. Germline CDR1 MNHEY, CDR2 SMNVEV (reference sequence). The CDR3 length equals 13 residues, ends included. The CDR3 reads CASSTSAKNIQYF.

This clonotype was picked up one time. The V and J genes are TRBV11-2 and TRBJ2-7; D gene uncertain. Germline V gene lookup returns CDR1 SGHAT and CDR2 FQNNGV. CDR3 size: 12 residues. The ends were cut back, 4 bases at V and 6 bases at J, with 10 bases in the middle. CDR3 amino acids: CASSSSGAEQYF. As DNA, the CDR3 is TGTGCCAGCAGCTCCTCAGGAGCCGAGCAGTACTTC. Supplemented by reference TRBV11-2 and TRBJ2-7, the full variable domain reads EAGVAQSPRYKIIEKRQSVAFWCNPISGHATLYWYQQILGQGPKLLIQFQNNGVVDDSQLPKDRFSAERLKGVDSTLKIQPAKLEDSAVYLCASSSSGAEQYFGPGTRLTVT.

This clonotype was found many times. V gene TRBV7-8 combines with J gene TRBJ1-1, with 8 positions matching TRBD1. Germline CDR1 SGHVS, CDR2 FQNEAQ. The V gene end was trimmed by 7 bases and the J gene end by 3 bases; junction bases not matched to a gene: 13. The CDR3 is 16 amino acids. The CDR3 sequence: CASKQGVLMGDTEAFF. The CDR3, as DNA: TGTGCCAGCAAACAGGGGGTCTTAATGGGGGACACTGAAGCTTTCTTT.

There are many counts of this clonotype. The chain uses TRBV30 and TRBJ1-1; TRBD1 matches at 7 bases. The CDR3 runs 13 residues. J was trimmed by 10 bases and V by 3 bases; bases with no gene match: 11. Germline CDR1 and CDR2: GTSNPN and SVGIG (reference sequence). CDR3 in amino acids: CAWRDDRADGAFF. CDR3 sequence (DNA): TGTGCCTGGAGGGACGACAGGGCTGATGGAGCTTTCTTT.

The rearrangement links TRBV15 to TRBJ2-7, with a tentative D call TRBD2 (6 bases). Germline-derived CDR1 and CDR2 are LNHNV and YYDKDF (reference sequence). V lost 0 bases and J 3 bases, leaving 9 bases between the germline ends. The CDR3 extends over 14 amino acids. The DNA for the CDR3 is TGTGCCACCAGCAGAGATGCCGGGGGCTACGAGCAGTACTTC. It is translated as CATSRDAGGYEQYF.

The chain is built from TRBV7-9 and TRBJ1-3, with D possibly being TRBD1 (5 bases). The CDR3 sequence is 14 residues long. Looked up from germline, CDR1 is SEHNR and CDR2 is FQNEAQ (reference sequence). Trimming stripped 1 base from V and 4 bases from J, with 8 bases between. The CDR3 is CASSLEGRGNTIYF. CDR3 nucleotide sequence: TGTGCCAGCAGCTTAGAGGGGAGAGGAAACACCATATATTTT.

CDR3 coding DNA: TGTGCCAGCAGTTTTTCTCAAGGGTTGGGAGATACGCAGTATTTT. Amino acid sequence: CASSFSQGLGDTQYF. The rearrangement joins TRBV11-2 to TRBJ2-3; D gene ambiguous. The CDR3 covers 15 residues. Germline lookup yields CDR1 SGHAT and CDR2 FQNNGV. The ends were cut back, 6 bases at V and 5 bases at J, with 18 bases in the middle.

Many counts were recorded for this clonotype. This chain uses TRBV7-3 with TRBJ2-1, with 12 bases fitting TRBD2. After removal of 5 bases from V and 9 bases from J, the junction contained 8 bases not matched to a gene. Germline V gene data show CDR1 as SGHTA and CDR2 as FQGTGA. This CDR3 is built from 15 residues. CDR3 sequence (DNA): TGTGCCAGCAGCAGGGGGACTAGCGGGTTCCCTGAGCAGTTCTTC. Its protein product is CASSRGTSGFPEQFF.